Each of the 5 T cell receptor beta chains below was sequenced from the same sample in a study of T cell repertoires in cytomegalovirus infection. TCRdb processed the reads anew with MiXCR; each CDR3 protein has one entry. This sample has just under 550,000 distinct CDR3 sequences, with about 26% found just once. Specimen: PBMCs. The receptors were gathered from a human donor in good health (CMV status not recorded). Some clones in this sample may be carry-over from other donors' samples.

This clonotype has a count of ten or more. The rearrangement uses TRBV7-6 and TRBJ2-3, with D possibly matching TRBD1 (5 bases). There are 15 residues in the CDR3. The germline gives CDR1 SGHVS, CDR2 FNYEAQ. V lost 7 bases and J 1 base, leaving 15 bases between the germline ends. CDR3 sequence (DNA): TGTGCCAGCACCACAGGCACAGGCCGCACAGATACGCAGTATTTT. Its translation is CASTTGTGRTDTQYF.

This clonotype was seen many times. The J gene is TRBJ2-3, the V gene TRBV7-8; 13 bases line up with TRBD2. Germline V lookup: CDR1 SGHVS, CDR2 FQNEAQ. CDR3 length: 15 amino acids. The V gene end was trimmed by 5 bases and the J gene end by 3 bases; junction bases not matched to a gene: 2. The CDR3 region has the DNA TGTGCCAGCAGCAGGACTAGCGGGAGAACAGATACGCAGTATTTT. Translation gives CASSRTSGRTDTQYF.

This clonotype was observed many times. The genes are TRBV7-2 and TRBJ2-3, with D possibly being TRBD2 (5 bases). The CDR3 loop spans 13 amino acids. Trimming removed 7 bases from V and 4 bases from J, with 12 bases in between. Germline-derived CDR1 and CDR2 are SGHTA and FQGNSA. The CDR3 protein is CASMEASADTQYF. CDR3 in DNA: TGTGCCAGCATGGAGGCGAGCGCAGATACGCAGTATTTT.

This clonotype has just a few counts. The CDR3: CASSQDRSELGAPLHF. The DNA for the CDR3 is TGTGCCAGCAGCCAAGATAGGAGCGAACTGGGGGCACCCCTCCACTTT. V usage is TRBV4-2 and J usage is TRBJ1-6; a weak D match, TRBD1 (5 bases). V was clipped by 0 bases and J by 11 bases, with 17 bases between them. CDR1 and CDR2 (germline): LGHNA, YNFKEQ. The CDR3 length is 16 residues.

This clonotype came up many times. The chain recombines TRBV12-3 or TRBV12-4 with TRBJ2-1, with TRBD2 identical over 8 bases. V trimming: 5 bases; J trimming: 0 bases; junction bases outside the gene matches: 9. This CDR3 spans 17 amino acids. CDR3 protein: CASSRGSGTSSYNEQFF. In nucleotides, the CDR3 is TGTGCCAGCAGTCGGGGTAGCGGGACCTCCTCCTACAATGAGCAGTTCTTC.